Following are 4 T cell receptor beta chains from one sample sequenced in a study of T cell responses to AZD1222 COVID-19 vaccine. The data were produced by immunoSEQ multiplex PCR, yet TCRdb's version contains in-frame clones alone and is incomplete. This sample yields over 90,000 clones, of which 80% to 95% are seen a single time; around 4.8% belongs to the top ten. The material was peripheral blood, obtained on day 0 of AZD1222 vaccination. All receptors come from an adult in good health.

The V and J genes are TRBV6-5 and TRBJ1-1; D not resolved. The CDR3 runs to 13 residues. With 5 bases removed from V and 2 bases from J, the gap between germline ends came to 9 bases. CDR1 and CDR2 from the germline V gene are MNHEY and SVGAGI. As DNA, the CDR3 is TGTGCCAGCAGTACGGGCAGAAACACTGAAGCTTTCTTT. Encoded protein: CASSTGRNTEAFF.

This chain connects TRBV30 to TRBJ1-6; TRBD1 aligns across 9 bases. The CDR3 extends over 13 amino acids. Germline V gene sequence: CDR1 GTSNPN, CDR2 SVGIG (reference sequence). J gave up 7 bases and V 5 bases, and 3 bases lay outside the gene matches. The CDR3: CAWGTGPNSPLHF. CDR3 nucleotides: TGTGCCTGGGGGACAGGGCCGAATTCACCCCTCCACTTT.

V is TRBV7-8 and J is TRBJ2-7; no clear D. V was shortened by 4 bases and J by 2 bases, with 3 bases between the two germline ends. The CDR3 sequence is 11 residues long. Germline V gene lookup returns CDR1 SGHVS and CDR2 FQNEAQ. CDR3 sequence: CASSSTYEQYF. The CDR3, as DNA: TGTGCCAGCAGCTCGACCTACGAGCAGTACTTC.

The V gene is TRBV3-1 (or the pseudogene TRBV3-2), the J gene TRBJ1-1; 8 nucleotides match TRBD1. The junction had 8 bases not matched to a gene; V was cut back by 4 bases and J by 10 bases. The CDR3 has 13 residues. Germline V gives CDR1 LGHDT, CDR2 YNNKEL (reference sequence). CDR3 nucleotides: TGTGCCAGCAGCCCCGGGACAGGACTTACAGCTTTCTTT. As protein: CASSPGTGLTAFF.